The 8 T cell receptor beta chains below come from one sample, sequenced in a study of response to subunit inactivated influenza vaccine. TCRdb reprocessed the RT-PCR reads with MiXCR, giving one entry per CDR3 protein. The sample lists 650,000 to 850,000 distinct CDR3 sequences; roughly 14% were seen once. Sequences were derived from PBMCs from blood, sampled about 14 days before vaccination. These receptors originate from a man in his fifties or sixties who received an inactivated influenza vaccine.

This clonotype was counted a few times. V is TRBV5-4 and J is TRBJ2-1; 13 positions match TRBD2. Trimming at V came to 1 base and at J to 4 bases, leaving 17 bases not matched to a gene. Germline V gives CDR1 SGHNT, CDR2 YYREEE (reference sequence). CDR3 length: 21 amino acids. The CDR3 bases are TGTGCCAGCAGCTTGACGATAGACCTTTTGGGACTAGCGGGAAGATACAATGAGCAGTTCTTC. This encodes CASSLTIDLLGLAGRYNEQFF. Based on the CDR3 plus reference TRBV5-4 and TRBJ2-1, the full variable domain is ETGVTQSPTHLIKTRGQQVTLRCSSQSGHNTVSWYQQALGQGPQFIFQYYREEENGRGNFPPRFSGLQFPNYSSELNVNALELDDSALYLCASSLTIDLLGLAGRYNEQFFGPGTRLTVL.

The V gene is TRBV2, the J gene TRBJ2-2, with D perhaps TRBD2 (5 bases). V was shortened by 5 bases and J by 4 bases, with 14 bases between the two germline ends. This CDR3 is 15 amino acids long. Germline V CDR1 and CDR2: SNHLY, FYNNEI. The CDR3 loop is CASSLTWAGTGELFF. In nucleotides, the CDR3 is TGTGCCAGCAGTCTAACCTGGGCGGGCACCGGGGAGCTGTTTTTT.

The V and J genes are TRBV14 and TRBJ1-6; tentatively, D is TRBD1 (5 bases). The CDR3 is 15 residues long. Trimming shortened V by 2 bases and J by 7 bases, and 12 bases separated the two germline ends. Looked up from germline, CDR1 is SGHDN and CDR2 is FVKESK. The CDR3 DNA is TGTGCCAGCAGCCAAACTACCTGGGGGAATTCACCCCTCCACTTT. It encodes CASSQTTWGNSPLHF.

This chain uses TRBV6-1 with TRBJ1-5, with D uncertain. This CDR3 region has 14 residues. V was trimmed by 8 bases and J by 6 bases, leaving 17 bases between them. Looked up from germline, CDR1 is MNHNS and CDR2 is SASEGT. CDR3 coding DNA: TGTGCCAGCGGCCCAACGCGTGGGAGTCAGCCCCAGCATTTT. Translation: CASGPTRGSQPQHF.

This clonotype was counted between two and nine times. The J gene is TRBJ2-1, the V gene TRBV5-1, with D possibly being TRBD1 (6 bases). Germline CDR1 SGHRS, CDR2 YFSETQ. The CDR3 length is 16 residues. V was trimmed by 0 bases and J by 4 bases, leaving 14 bases between them. This CDR3 is CASSLAGDIVYNEQFF. The CDR3 coding sequence is TGCGCCAGCAGCTTGGCAGGGGACATCGTATACAATGAGCAGTTCTTC.

The chain combines TRBV20-1 with TRBJ1-2, with unresolved D. Germline CDR1 DFQATT, CDR2 SNEGSKA (reference sequence). V was shortened by 6 bases and J by 8 bases, with 10 bases between the two germline ends. This CDR3 comprises 10 residues. The CDR3 DNA reads TGCAGTGCAGGAGCCCTGGGCTACACCTTC. Encoded protein: CSAGALGYTF.

This clonotype turned up a few times. The V call is TRBV4-3, the J call TRBJ2-7, with 7 bases lining up with TRBD1. CDR3 length: 18 amino acids. The V gene's germline CDR1 is LGHNA and CDR2 YSLEER. Trimming cost V 0 bases and J 0 bases; bases outside gene matches: 11. CDR3 loop: CASSQDSNRGLTSYEQYF. CDR3 in DNA: TGCGCCAGCAGCCAAGATAGTAACAGGGGTCTCACCTCCTACGAGCAGTACTTC.

This clonotype was seen at least ten times. V is TRBV3-1 and J is TRBJ2-3; 8 bases line up with TRBD2. Germline assignment: CDR1 LGHDT and CDR2 YNNKEL (reference sequence). Trimming at V came to 2 bases and at J to 6 bases, leaving 10 bases not matched to a gene. CDR3 length equals 16 residues. The CDR3 DNA reads as TGTGCCAGCAGCCAATATCGGGGGGGCCTTCGGGATACGCAGTATTTT. Protein: CASSQYRGGLRDTQYF.